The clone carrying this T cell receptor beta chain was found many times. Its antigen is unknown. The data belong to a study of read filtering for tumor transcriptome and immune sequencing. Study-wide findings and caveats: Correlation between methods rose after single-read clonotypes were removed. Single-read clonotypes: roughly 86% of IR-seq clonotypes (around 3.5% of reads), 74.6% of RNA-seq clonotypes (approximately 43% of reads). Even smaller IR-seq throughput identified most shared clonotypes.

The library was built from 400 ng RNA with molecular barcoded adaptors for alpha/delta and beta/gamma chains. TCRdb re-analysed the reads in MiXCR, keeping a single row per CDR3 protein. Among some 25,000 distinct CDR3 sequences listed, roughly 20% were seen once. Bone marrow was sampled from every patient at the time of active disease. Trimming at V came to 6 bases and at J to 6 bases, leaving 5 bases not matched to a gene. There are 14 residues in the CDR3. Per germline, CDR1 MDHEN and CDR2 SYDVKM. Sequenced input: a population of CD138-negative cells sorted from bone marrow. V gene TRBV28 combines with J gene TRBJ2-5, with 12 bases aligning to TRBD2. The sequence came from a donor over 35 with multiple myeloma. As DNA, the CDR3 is TGTGCCAGCAGGTGGACTAGCGGGATGCAGACCCAGTACTTC. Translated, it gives CASRWTSGMQTQYF.